This section outlines one T cell receptor beta chain sequence together with its context. Its antigen is not known. This record comes from a study of shared clonotypes between healthy human individuals. The assay was immunoSEQ multiplex PCR, and TCRdb's table has in-frame clones only and misses some. The table shows fewer than 600,000 clones, with roughly three quarters occurring only once. Study-wide results and limits: Only a few donors were included, so the genetic and exposure-history diversity represented was limited.

This CDR3 comprises 12 residues. The V end was cut by 11 bases, the J end by 0 bases, with 11 bases between. Germline lookup yields CDR1 MDHEN and CDR2 SYDVKM. The receptor comes from a woman in her 40s in good health. Some clones in this sample may be carry-over from other donors' samples. The sequencing input was PBMCs. The V call is TRBV28, the J call TRBJ2-7; D unclear. The CDR3 is CASWADSYEQYF. DNA of the CDR3: TGTGCCTCATGGGCAGACTCCTACGAGCAGTACTTC. Supplemented by reference TRBV28 and TRBJ2-7, the full variable domain reads DVKVTQSSRYLVKRTGEKVFLECVQDMDHENMFWYRQDPGLGLRLIYFSYDVKMKEKGDIPEGYSVSREKKERFSLILESASTNQTSMYLCASWADSYEQYFGPGTRLTVT.